These T cell receptor beta chains were read from a single sample in a study of radiotherapy plus CTLA-4 blockade in lung cancer. This table comes from immunoSEQ multiplex PCR, and its TCRdb copy is limited to in-frame clones, with some not included. The table records roughly 39,000 clones, around 79% of them present only once. The sample was peripheral blood, taken from a patient treated with radiotherapy plus ipilimumab. The receptors were sampled from a human donor with non-small cell lung cancer who had stable disease on radiotherapy plus ipilimumab. Each CDR3 is given with its conserved first and last residue. A D gene is named only where the DNA matches it firmly. Where a row states a size, it is once, few, many or the class of an expanded clone; other rows omit it.

J: TRBJ1-2
V: TRBV5-6
size: few
D: NA
DNA: TGTGCCAGCAGCTTGGGTTTTGGTGGAGGCTACACCTTC
CDR3: CASSLGFGGGYTF

J: TRBJ2-3
V: TRBV27
size: NA
D: NA
DNA: TGTGCCAGCAGTTTATCGGAGTCCGTCAGGGGTGCGACAGATACGCAGTATTTT
CDR3: CASSLSESVRGATDTQYF

J: TRBJ2-5
V: TRBV5-1
size: NA
D: NA
DNA: TGCGCCAGCAGCTTGGAATCTGAGACCCAGTACTTC
CDR3: CASSLESETQYF

J: TRBJ2-7
V: TRBV2
size: NA
D: NA
DNA: TGTGCCAGCAGCAAAGGGGTGAATGATGGCTACGAGCAGTACTTC
CDR3: CASSKGVNDGYEQYF

J: TRBJ1-1
V: TRBV5-5
size: NA
D: TRBD1
DNA: TGTGCCAGCAGCTCCGGACAGGGCGTAGGGAACACTGAAGCTTTCTTT
CDR3: CASSSGQGVGNTEAFF

J: TRBJ2-3
V: TRBV7-3
size: NA
D: NA
DNA: TGTGCCAGCAGCTTAAGGGGAGGTCGGGGTACAGATACGCAGTATTTT
CDR3: CASSLRGGRGTDTQYF

J: TRBJ2-7
V: TRBV11-3
size: NA
D: TRBD1
DNA: TGTGCCAGCAGCTCGCGGACAGGGGGCCACGAGCAGTACTTC
CDR3: CASSSRTGGHEQYF

J: TRBJ1-2
V: TRBV7-9
size: NA
D: NA
DNA: TGTGCCAGCAGCTTATTGGGGAACGAGGGCTACACCTTC
CDR3: CASSLLGNEGYTF

J: TRBJ2-5
V: TRBV7-6
size: NA
D: TRBD2
DNA: TGTGCCAGCACGACTAGCGGGGGAGTCCAAGAGACCCAGTACTTC
CDR3: CASTTSGGVQETQYF

J: TRBJ2-7
V: TRBV19
size: NA
D: TRBD1
DNA: TGTGCCACAAGCCCCGGGACAGGGGCCCACGAGCAGTACTTC
CDR3: CATSPGTGAHEQYF

J: TRBJ2-1
V: TRBV19
size: once
D: TRBD2
DNA: TGTGCCAGTAGCAGTAGCGGGGGATCTAATAAGGGGCAGTTCTTC
CDR3: CASSSSGGSNKGQFF

J: TRBJ2-5
V: TRBV5-8
size: NA
D: NA
DNA: TGTGCCAGCAGCTTGGGGCAGCAGCAAGAGACCCAGTACTTC
CDR3: CASSLGQQQETQYF

J: TRBJ1-5
V: TRBV4-3
size: few
D: NA
DNA: TGCGCCAGCAGCCAAGATTATTTTCAGCCCCAGCATTTT
CDR3: CASSQDYFQPQHF

J: TRBJ2-2
V: TRBV19
size: once
D: TRBD1
DNA: TGTGCCAGTTCACGACAGGGGTTGAGAGGGAACACCGGGGAGCTGTTTTTT
CDR3: CASSRQGLRGNTGELFF

J: TRBJ2-5
V: TRBV25-1
size: NA
D: NA
DNA: TGTGCCAGCAGTCCTCGGAAGAGGGAGACCCAGTACTTC
CDR3: CASSPRKRETQYF

J: TRBJ1-4
V: TRBV2
size: once
D: TRBD1
DNA: TGTGCCAGCACGGCAGGGGGCCGTGAAAAACTGTTTTTT
CDR3: CASTAGGREKLFF

J: TRBJ2-3
V: TRBV7-9
size: NA
D: TRBD2
DNA: TGTGCCAGCAGCTCCCGACTAGCGGGGGGGCCGACAGATACGCAGTATTTT
CDR3: CASSSRLAGGPTDTQYF

J: TRBJ1-2
V: TRBV28
size: NA
D: TRBD1
DNA: TGTGCCAGCAGCTACGGCGGTACCGGACAGGGAAGGAGCTATGGCTACACCTTC
CDR3: CASSYGGTGQGRSYGYTF

J: TRBJ2-5
V: TRBV7-6
size: NA
D: TRBD2
DNA: TGTGCCAGCAGCCCTAGCGGGGATCGAGAGACCCAGTACTTC
CDR3: CASSPSGDRETQYF

J: TRBJ1-1
V: TRBV5-1
size: once
D: NA
DNA: TGCGCCAGCAGAGGGATTGGGGGGAGTACTGAAGCTTTCTTT
CDR3: CASRGIGGSTEAFF

J: TRBJ1-2
V: TRBV27
size: NA
D: NA
DNA: TGTGCCAGCAGTTTCACAGGAAACTATGGCTACACCTTC
CDR3: CASSFTGNYGYTF

J: TRBJ2-7
V: TRBV6-5
size: NA
D: NA
DNA: TGTGCCAGCAGTTACGACACTCAGACAGGGAGGTACGAGCAGTACTTC
CDR3: CASSYDTQTGRYEQYF

J: TRBJ1-2
V: TRBV5-8
size: once
D: NA
DNA: TGTGCCAGCAGCTGGGGGGGAGGTTCCTATGGCTACACCTTC
CDR3: CASSWGGGSYGYTF

J: TRBJ1-1
V: TRBV7-9
size: NA
D: NA
DNA: TGTGCCAGCAGCCTAAGTGCCCAGGGGAGCACTGAAGCTTTCTTT
CDR3: CASSLSAQGSTEAFF

J: TRBJ2-3
V: TRBV9
size: NA
D: TRBD2
DNA: TGTGCCAGCAGCCCCTGGGGTGTCGGGACTAGCGGGGGGGACACAGATACGCAGTATTTT
CDR3: CASSPWGVGTSGGDTDTQYF

J: TRBJ2-1
V: TRBV5-1
size: NA
D: TRBD1
DNA: TGCGCCAGCAGCCAAAGAAGGGGACAGGGCAATGAGCAGTTCTTC
CDR3: CASSQRRGQGNEQFF

J: TRBJ1-5
V: TRBV28
size: NA
D: NA
DNA: TGTGCCAGCAGGACAGGTAATAGCAATCAGCCCCAGCATTTT
CDR3: CASRTGNSNQPQHF

J: TRBJ2-1
V: TRBV5-8
size: NA
D: TRBD1
DNA: TGTGCCAGCATGCCGGGACAGGCCTACAATGAGCAGTTCTTC
CDR3: CASMPGQAYNEQFF

J: TRBJ1-1
V: TRBV9
size: once
D: TRBD1
DNA: TGTGCCAGCAGCCCCCTAATGGGGCAGGGGGGCACTGAAGCTTTCTTT
CDR3: CASSPLMGQGGTEAFF

J: TRBJ2-1
V: TRBV7-3
size: NA
D: NA
DNA: TGTGCCAGCAGCTCCTCGAGGAGTGAGCAGTTCTTC
CDR3: CASSSSRSEQFF

J: TRBJ1-4
V: TRBV25-1
size: few
D: NA
DNA: TGTGCCATCCTTTCCAGGATAGGGATAAAACTGTTTTTT
CDR3: CAILSRIGIKLFF

J: TRBJ1-6
V: TRBV7-9
size: NA
D: TRBD1
DNA: TGTGCCAGCAACTTTGACAGGGATAATTCACCCCTCCACTTT
CDR3: CASNFDRDNSPLHF

J: TRBJ2-7
V: TRBV7-2
size: NA
D: TRBD1
DNA: TGTGCCAGCAGCTTAGGGACAGGGACCTACGAGCAGTACTTC
CDR3: CASSLGTGTYEQYF

J: TRBJ2-1
V: TRBV7-8
size: NA
D: TRBD1
DNA: TGTGCCAGCAGCTTAAACAGGGGTAACAATGAGCAGTTCTTC
CDR3: CASSLNRGNNEQFF

J: TRBJ2-2
V: TRBV5-1
size: once
D: TRBD1
DNA: TGCGCCAGCTCAAAAGGGGACAGTTTGGCCGGGGAGCTGTTTTTT
CDR3: CASSKGDSLAGELFF

J: TRBJ2-5
V: TRBV19
size: NA
D: TRBD2
DNA: TGTGCCAGTAGTACCCCTTTAGCGGGGGGGCAGGAGACCCAGTACTTC
CDR3: CASSTPLAGGQETQYF

J: TRBJ1-1
V: TRBV6-6
size: NA
D: NA
DNA: TGTGCCAGCAGTTACTGGGCCGGGAACACTGAAGCTTTCTTT
CDR3: CASSYWAGNTEAFF

J: TRBJ2-3
V: TRBV9
size: once
D: TRBD2
DNA: TGTGCCAGCAGCGTATTAGCGGGGGGCCCCCCAGATACGCAGTATTTT
CDR3: CASSVLAGGPPDTQYF

J: TRBJ1-2
V: TRBV5-6
size: once
D: TRBD1
DNA: TGTGCCAGCAGCCCCCTGGGACAGGCGGTGCGAGAGGGGATCTACACCTTC
CDR3: CASSPLGQAVREGIYTF

J: TRBJ1-5
V: TRBV14
size: NA
D: NA
DNA: TGTGCCAGCAGCCAATCTAGCAATCAGCCCCAGCATTTT
CDR3: CASSQSSNQPQHF

J: TRBJ2-2
V: TRBV6-1
size: NA
D: NA
DNA: TGTGCCAGCAGTGATGGGTCTCACGGGGAGCTGTTTTTT
CDR3: CASSDGSHGELFF

J: TRBJ2-3
V: TRBV4-2
size: NA
D: TRBD2
DNA: TGTGCCAGCAGCCAAGGTGGGAACGGGGGGGCCGGAGATACGCAGTATTTT
CDR3: CASSQGGNGGAGDTQYF

J: TRBJ2-7
V: TRBV18
size: NA
D: TRBD1
DNA: TGTGCCAGCCCACCGAGGGGACAGGGGGTTTCCTACGAGCAGTACTTC
CDR3: CASPPRGQGVSYEQYF